This T cell receptor beta chain was obtained from a study of regulatory T cells in long-lasting Graves disease. Study outcomes and limitations: Persistent cases favored TRBV28, TRBJ1-2 and TRBJ2-5. The persistent group shared around 2,600 public clonotypes, more than the roughly 990 shared by new patients.

Through Arm-PCR of CDR3 regions and iRepertoire HTBI primers, TCR beta libraries were built. As handled by the study authors: Looking across samples, the authors found some 60 TRBV and approximately 13 TRBJ segments. Via MiXCR, TCRdb re-called the multiplex PCR reads, giving one row per CDR3 protein. TCRdb's processing, not the study's, gives the V and J calls here. The sample records roughly 400,000 distinct CDR3 sequences, roughly a fifth being singletons. Time point here: persistent/refractory GD, antithyroid drugs over 5 years with positive TRAb. RNA from PBMCs was the source of the TCR library. This clonotype showed up just a few times. Its antigen is not identified. Germline V CDR1 and CDR2: DFQATT, SNEGSKA (reference sequence). Trimming at V came to 4 bases and at J to 2 bases, leaving 13 bases not matched to a gene. CDR3 length: 16 residues.

The sample consisted of peripheral blood mononuclear cells (PBMCs), taken when the disease was refractory, from a patient treated with antithyroid drugs. This chain links TRBV20-1 with TRBJ1-1; 7 nucleotides line up with TRBD1. This sequence was found in a female donor with Graves disease. CDR3 in DNA: TGCAGTGCTATCCGGCCAGGGGGGGGTGTTAACACTGAAGCTTTCTTT. It specifies CSAIRPGGGVNTEAFF.